The rows below give T cell receptor beta chains drawn from one sample of a study of cytomegalovirus exposure and HLA in healthy donors. Sequencing was performed with immunoSEQ multiplex PCR; in TCRdb, only in-frame clones are kept and a portion is missing. The sample comprises over 150,000 clones, around three quarters of which are singletons, and 2% to 2.5% rests with the top ten. Specimen: PBMCs. These TCRs come from a man aged 40-49 years in good health and CMV-seronegative. CDR3s include the opening cysteine and the closing phenylalanine or tryptophan. D genes are given only for firm matches. For some rows the clone size is stated as once, few or many, or as a class when expanded; others skip it.

clone_size j_call d_call v_call cdr3_length cdr3_nt cdr3_aa
. TRBJ2-3 . TRBV30 11 TGTGCCTGGGAGACGGGAGCGGAGAGGTATTTT CAWETGAERYF
. TRBJ1-1 . TRBV7-7 13 TGTGCTAGCAGCCGTTACTGGGGGGCTGAAGCTTTCTTT CASSRYWGAEAFF
. TRBJ2-1 TRBD2 TRBV5-1 18 TGCGCCAGCAGCTTGGGGGCAGGGTCGGGGACTAGCATAAATGAGCAGTTCTTC CASSLGAGSGTSINEQFF
. TRBJ1-3 . TRBV4-1 18 TGCGCCAGCAGCCCCTTTTTGACAGCTCCGAGCTCTGGAAACACCATATATTTT CASSPFLTAPSSGNTIYF
. TRBJ2-3 . TRBV29-1 12 TGCAGCGTTGAAGATGGAGGGGATACGCAGTATTTT CSVEDGGDTQYF
. TRBJ1-2 TRBD1 TRBV29-1 11 TGCAGCGTGCAGGGGGCGTATGGCTACACCTTC CSVQGAYGYTF
. TRBJ2-3 . TRBV9 17 TGTGCCAGCAGCGTAGGATTAAGGCGGGGGCGCACAGATACGCAGTATTTT CASSVGLRRGRTDTQYF
. TRBJ2-3 . TRBV7-9 15 TGTGCCAGCAGCTTAGTCTTGCGGGGCACAGATACGCAGTATTTT CASSLVLRGTDTQYF
. TRBJ2-7 . TRBV7-2 12 TGTGCCAGCAGCCCACTGGGCCACGAGCAGTACTTC CASSPLGHEQYF
. TRBJ1-4 . TRBV28 15 TGTGCCAGCAGTCCTCCCGGACGGGGGAACGAAAAACTGTTTTTT CASSPPGRGNEKLFF
. TRBJ2-5 . TRBV5-1 15 TGCGCCAGCAGCACCCAAACTGGGGGCGGGGAGACCCAGTACTTC CASSTQTGGGETQYF
. TRBJ2-7 TRBD1 TRBV10-3 15 TGTGCCATCAGTGTTAGAGGGACAGGGGGGAACGAGCAGTACTTC CAISVRGTGGNEQYF
. TRBJ1-5 . TRBV5-4 13 TGTGCCAGCAGCACCAATCGGGATCAGCCCCAGCATTTT CASSTNRDQPQHF
. TRBJ2-1 TRBD2 TRBV29-1 14 TGCAGCGCTGCCGGACTAGCGGGAGTCAATGAGCAGTTCTTC CSAAGLAGVNEQFF
. TRBJ2-2 TRBD2 TRBV19 19 TGTGCCAGTAGTATCTACGCTCCGGGACTACCTTCGGAAACCGGGGAGCTGTTTTTT CASSIYAPGLPSETGELFF
. TRBJ1-4 . TRBV6-6 15 TGTGCCAGCAGTTACTCCTCTACAACTAATGAAAAACTGTTTTTT CASSYSSTTNEKLFF
. TRBJ2-7 TRBD1 TRBV27 14 TGTGCCAGCAGTCCCTTGGGACAGGGAGACGAGCAGTACTTC CASSPLGQGDEQYF
. TRBJ2-7 TRBD2 TRBV28 15 TGTGCCAGCAGTTTCAGCGGGAGGACCCTCCGGGAGCAGTACTTC CASSFSGRTLREQYF
. TRBJ2-7 . TRBV4-3 13 TGCGCCAGCAGCCTAATAGGGGGTCACGAGCAGTACTTC CASSLIGGHEQYF
few TRBJ2-2 . TRBV5-6 15 TGTGCCAGCAGCTTGGTTAGCCGGGGCACCGGGGAGCTGTTTTTT CASSLVSRGTGELFF
once TRBJ1-6 . TRBV18 14 TGTGCCAGCTCACCAGTCGGGGATAATTCACCCCTCCACTTT CASSPVGDNSPLHF
. TRBJ2-2 TRBD2 TRBV6-4 17 TGTGCCAGCAGGGCGACTAGCGGGAACGTGAAGGCCGGGGAGCTGTTTTTT CASRATSGNVKAGELFF
once TRBJ2-5 TRBD2 TRBV7-9 14 TGTGCCAGCAGCTTATCCGGGACTAGTGAGACCCAGTACTTC CASSLSGTSETQYF
. TRBJ2-7 . TRBV14 15 TGTGCCAGCAGCCAACGCTCATATCAGGGTTCCGAGCAGTACTTC CASSQRSYQGSEQYF
few TRBJ2-3 . TRBV25-1 14 TGTGCCAGCTCGGGGTTCACTAGCACAGATACGCAGTATTTT CASSGFTSTDTQYF
. TRBJ2-7 . TRBV18 16 TGTGCCAGCTCACCAGCAGGGGGAGGCCTCTCCTACGAGCAGTACTTC CASSPAGGGLSYEQYF
few TRBJ1-4 TRBD1 TRBV27 16 TGTGCCAGCAGTCCGCTGACAGACAGGGCGACTGGAAAACTGTTTTTT CASSPLTDRATGKLFF
. TRBJ2-3 . TRBV5-1 16 TGCGCCAGCAGCTTGGCTTCGGGCGGGTACACAGATACGCAGTATTTT CASSLASGGYTDTQYF
. TRBJ2-5 . TRBV7-2 18 TGTGCCAGCAGCTTTAGAAGAACAGGGACGACTTCGGTAGAGACCCAGTACTTC CASSFRRTGTTSVETQYF
. TRBJ1-2 . TRBV7-9 17 TGTTCCAGCAGCTTAAGAGGCGGACTTAGCCCTTCCTATGGCTACACCTTC CSSSLRGGLSPSYGYTF
. TRBJ1-2 TRBD1 TRBV29-1 13 TGCAGCGCCCGACAGGGGGCGAACTATGGCTACACCTTC CSARQGANYGYTF
. TRBJ2-2 . TRBV9 14 TGTGCCAGCAGCGTAGATGATCGAGCCGGGGAGCTGTTTTTT CASSVDDRAGELFF
. TRBJ2-4 TRBD1 TRBV4-3 15 TGCGCCAGCAGCCAAGTCCGGGACAGGGCCGCTATGATTTACTTC CASSQVRDRAAMIYF
. TRBJ2-1 TRBD2 TRBV6-6 12 TGTGCCAGCGGAGCGGGAGACAATGAGCAGTTCTTC CASGAGDNEQFF
. TRBJ2-7 TRBD2 TRBV4-3 14 TGCGCCAGCAGCCAAGGACTAGCGGGGTACGAGCAGTACTTC CASSQGLAGYEQYF
. TRBJ1-1 . TRBV28 13 TGTGCCAGCAGTTCCCTACAGGGCACTGAAGCTTTCTTT CASSSLQGTEAFF
. TRBJ2-7 TRBD1 TRBV28 15 TGTGCCAGCAGTTTTCCTCTGGACAGGGGGAACGGGCAGTACTTC CASSFPLDRGNGQYF
. TRBJ1-4 . TRBV7-2 15 TGTGCCAGCAGCTTAGACCCGGAGGCTAATGAAAAACTGTTTTTT CASSLDPEANEKLFF
few TRBJ2-7 TRBD1 TRBV5-1 14 TGCGCCAGCAGCTGGACAGGGAATAAAGGGAAGCAGTACTTC CASSWTGNKGKQYF
. TRBJ2-3 . TRBV5-1 17 TGCGCCAGCAGCTTGGTCGCGACAGGTTTTTTCACAGATACGCAGTATTTT CASSLVATGFFTDTQYF
. TRBJ2-7 . TRBV6-5 13 TGTGCCAGCAAACCTACGGGGGTCTACGAGCAGTACTTC CASKPTGVYEQYF
. TRBJ1-4 . TRBV19 16 TGTGCCAGTAGTATTCTTCTTGGGAGGGTTAATGAAAAACTGTTTTTT CASSILLGRVNEKLFF
. TRBJ2-7 . TRBV11-2 15 TGTGCCAGCAACTATAACGGACAGCCATCATACGAGCAGTACTTC CASNYNGQPSYEQYF
. TRBJ1-2 TRBD1 TRBV7-2 15 TGTGCCAGCAGCTTAGAAGGGGACAGTAACTATGGCTACACCTTC CASSLEGDSNYGYTF
. TRBJ1-1 . TRBV6-1 13 TGTGCCAGCAGTCGGCGGGGGGACACTGAAGCTTTCTTT CASSRRGDTEAFF
few TRBJ2-4 TRBD2 TRBV28 17 TGTGCCAGCAGTTTCCCGACTAGCGGGAGGGCCCCGGACAGTCAGTACTTC CASSFPTSGRAPDSQYF
. TRBJ2-1 TRBD1 TRBV27 13 TGTGCCAGCAGTTTACAGGGGGACAATGAGCAGTTCTTC CASSLQGDNEQFF
. TRBJ2-2 . TRBV7-8 14 TGTGCCAGCAGCTTTATACAGAAAACCGGGGAGCTGTTTTTT CASSFIQKTGELFF
. TRBJ1-3 . TRBV6-5 15 TGTGCCAGCAGTTACCTACCCGTCTCTGGAAACACCATATATTTT CASSYLPVSGNTIYF
. TRBJ2-4 TRBD1 TRBV19 14 TGTGCCAGTACTACCGGGACAGGGTTAAACATTCAGTACTTC CASTTGTGLNIQYF
few TRBJ1-1 . TRBV6-5 16 TGTGCCAGCAGTTTCGGCCCAGGTGAACTGAACACTGAAGCTTTCTTT CASSFGPGELNTEAFF
. TRBJ1-2 . TRBV6-1 13 TGTGCCAGCAGAGACGGGGGAGGCTATGGCTACACCTTC CASRDGGGYGYTF
few TRBJ2-7 . TRBV4-1 14 TGCGCCAGCAGCCAAGTCAGGTTCAGCTACGAGCAGTACTTC CASSQVRFSYEQYF
. TRBJ2-1 . TRBV7-8 16 TGTGCCAGCAGCTCCTCTCCAGCGGTTCCTCCCAATGAGCAGTTCTTC CASSSSPAVPPNEQFF
. TRBJ2-3 . TRBV5-1 17 TGCGCCAGCAGCTTGGCAGCACTCCCGCGGAGCACAGATACGCAGTATTTT CASSLAALPRSTDTQYF
. TRBJ1-5 TRBD1 TRBV19 14 TGTGCCAGTAGTACTACAGGGGGGGCTCAGCCCCAGCATTTT CASSTTGGAQPQHF
. TRBJ1-5 . TRBV5-5 15 TGTGCCAGCAGCGGAGACAGTTATAGCAATCAGCCCCAGCATTTT CASSGDSYSNQPQHF
. TRBJ2-7 . TRBV15 14 TGTGCCACCAGCAGAGGGACGGGGTCCTACGAGCAGTACTTC CATSRGTGSYEQYF
. TRBJ2-7 TRBD1 TRBV2 18 TGTGCCAGCAGTGATGGGGGGACAGGCCACCTAAGCTCCTACGAGCAGTACTTC CASSDGGTGHLSSYEQYF
. TRBJ2-5 . TRBV7-2 15 TGTGCCAGCAGCTTAGAGGTGGGCAGGGTGGAGACCCAGTACTTC CASSLEVGRVETQYF